This entry lists 15 T cell receptor beta chains sequenced from one sample in a study of T cells in Graves' hyperthyroidism and ophthalmopathy. Amplification targeted TCR beta CDR3 regions from RNA transcripts. A set of HTBI primers served as the primers for a first-round RT-PCR of the TCR CDR3. TCRdb analysed the multiplex PCR reads with MiXCR anew, one entry per CDR3 protein. Here the sample spans some 620,000 distinct CDR3 sequences, around 15% being singletons. Sequencing was performed on blood. These receptors all stem from a woman in her 30s with Graves' hyperthyroidism.

This clonotype has only a few counts. The V gene is TRBV11-3, the J gene TRBJ1-1; TRBD1 matches at 10 bases. This CDR3 comprises 15 residues. Trimming cost V 3 bases and J 5 bases; bases outside gene matches: 6. Germline CDR1 SGHNT, CDR2 YENEEA. DNA for the CDR3: TGTGCCAGCAGCTTGGACAGGGGGGGGAGTACTGAAGCTTTCTTT. Encoded protein: CASSLDRGGSTEAFF.

The chain recombines TRBV12-3 or TRBV12-4 with TRBJ1-6; TRBD1 matches at 7 bases. V was pared by 11 bases and J by 8 bases, with 12 bases of the junction left unmatched. There are 14 residues in the CDR3. The CDR3 loop is CASQRGTVHSPLHF. As DNA, the CDR3 is TGTGCCTCCCAGCGAGGGACAGTACATTCACCCCTCCACTTT.

This clonotype was counted ten times or more. The V call is TRBV18, the J call TRBJ2-3, with D tentatively TRBD2 (6 bases). Trimming pared 5 bases from V and 0 bases from J, leaving 15 bases between. Germline CDR1 and CDR2: KGHSH and LQKENI. The CDR3 sequence is 16 residues long. CDR3 sequence (DNA): TGTGCCAGCTCAGATCTAGAGCGGGCTAGCACAGATACGCAGTATTTT. This codes for CASSDLERASTDTQYF.

This clonotype came up many times. The chain couples TRBV2 to TRBJ2-7; D unclear. This CDR3 region has 12 residues. CDR1 is SNHLY and CDR2 is FYNNEI in the germline V gene. V shed 10 bases and J shed 2 bases, with 12 bases lying between them. The CDR3 is CATTGRTYEQYF. The CDR3 bases are TGTGCCACCACCGGCCGGACCTACGAGCAGTACTTC. The full variable domain, completed using reference TRBV2 and TRBJ2-7, is EPEVTQTPSHQVTQMGQEVILRCVPISNHLYFYWYRQILGQKVEFLVSFYNNEISEKSEIFDDQFSVERPDGSNFTLKIRSTKLEDSAMYFCATTGRTYEQYFGPGTRLTVT.

This clonotype came up many times. The gene calls are TRBV27 and TRBJ2-3, with D maybe TRBD2 (6 bases). The CDR3 consists of 17 residues. Germline assignment: CDR1 MNHEY and CDR2 SMNVEV (reference sequence). Deletions cut 5 bases from V and 4 bases from J, with 22 bases between. CDR3 sequence (DNA): TGTGCCAGCAGTCCGCCAGTTGGGGGAGGAAGGGCAGATACGCAGTATTTT. Encoded protein: CASSPPVGGGRADTQYF.

This clonotype was detected many times. The chain has TRBV28 and TRBJ1-1; 7 bases agree with TRBD1. J was trimmed by 1 base and V by 2 bases; bases with no gene match: 4. This CDR3 region has 15 residues. Germline CDR1 MDHEN, CDR2 SYDVKM. The CDR3 nucleotides read TGTGCCAGCAGTTTAGCTTCAGGGGGGAACACTGAAGCTTTCTTT. This codes for CASSLASGGNTEAFF.

This clonotype has a count of ten or more. The CDR3 DNA sequence: TGTGCCAGCAGCTTACTGTCAAACATCTTCAATGGCTACACCTTC. It yields the protein CASSLLSNIFNGYTF. This chain joins TRBV7-8 and TRBJ1-2; no clear D gene. The CDR3 sequence is 15 residues long. Germline CDR1 is SGHVS and CDR2 is FQNEAQ. The ends were cut back, 2 bases at V and 6 bases at J, with 16 bases in the middle.

The chain joins TRBV28 to TRBJ2-1; 9 bases map to TRBD2. Germline CDR1 reads MDHEN; CDR2 reads SYDVKM. With V trimmed by 4 bases and J by 9 bases, 10 bases remained unmatched. This CDR3 has 15 residues. This CDR3 is CASSWRAVAGAEQFF. The CDR3 nucleotides read TGTGCCAGCAGTTGGAGAGCGGTAGCGGGAGCTGAGCAGTTCTTC.

This clonotype was detected ten times or more. This chain uses TRBV28 with TRBJ2-7; 8 nucleotides agree with TRBD1. The length of the CDR3 is 15 residues. Germline lookup yields CDR1 MDHEN and CDR2 SYDVKM. J lost 1 base, V lost 5 bases, and 7 bases had no gene match. CDR3 residues: CASSRFGQGSYEQYF. In nucleotides, the CDR3 is TGTGCCAGCAGTCGATTCGGACAGGGATCCTACGAGCAGTACTTC.

This clonotype was observed a few times. The chain carries TRBV5-4 and TRBJ2-3; D unresolved. V shed 5 bases and J shed 2 bases, with 21 bases lying between them. This CDR3 is built from 17 residues. Germline CDR1 reads SGHNT; CDR2 reads YYREEE (reference sequence). The CDR3 DNA is TGTGCCAGCAGGAAAGAACAGTCTGGAGAGGCCACAGATACGCAGTATTTT. Translated: CASRKEQSGEATDTQYF. The full variable domain, in which reference TRBV5-4 and TRBJ2-3 provide the parts outside the CDR3, is ETGVTQSPTHLIKTRGQQVTLRCSSQSGHNTVSWYQQALGQGPQFIFQYYREEENGRGNFPPRFSGLQFPNYSSELNVNALELDDSALYLCASRKEQSGEATDTQYFGPGTRLTVL.

This sequence joins TRBV5-1 and TRBJ2-2; D unclear. From germline, CDR1 is SGHRS and CDR2 YFSETQ. Trimming shortened V by 6 bases and J by 6 bases, and 15 bases separated the two germline ends. The CDR3 runs 14 residues. The CDR3 reads CASKLDVRAGELFF. CDR3 bases: TGCGCCAGCAAGCTAGATGTACGGGCCGGGGAGCTGTTTTTT.

The genes are TRBV3-1 and TRBJ1-6, with D uncertain. V lost 7 bases to trimming and J lost 0 bases, with 1 base between them. The CDR3 is 12 amino acids. CDR1 is LGHDT, CDR2 YNNKEL, per germline (reference sequence). The CDR3: CASTSYNSPLHF. The CDR3 bases are TGTGCCAGCACCTCCTATAATTCACCCCTCCACTTT.

This clonotype occurred many times. The rearrangement uses TRBV20-1 and TRBJ1-5; 10 positions agree with TRBD1. CDR1 is DFQATT, CDR2 SNEGSKA, per germline (reference sequence). The CDR3 consists of 13 residues. V was clipped by 3 bases and J by 4 bases; unmatched bases: 0. The DNA of the CDR3 is TGCAGTGCTAGGGGACAGGGGAATCAGCCCCAGCATTTT. As protein: CSARGQGNQPQHF.

The chain uses TRBV19 and TRBJ2-1; 7 nucleotides align to TRBD1. The CDR3 spans 12 residues. The junction had 3 bases not matched to a gene; V was cut back by 4 bases and J by 9 bases. Per germline, CDR1 LNHDA and CDR2 SQIVND (reference sequence). Written as DNA, the CDR3 is TGTGCCAGTAGTAAGAGGGGGCGTGAGCAGTTCTTC. Protein: CASSKRGREQFF. Drawing the rest from reference TRBV19 and TRBJ2-1, the complete variable domain is DGGITQSPKYLFRKEGQNVTLSCEQNLNHDAMYWYRQDPGQGLRLIYYSQIVNDFQKGDIAEGYSVSREKKESFPLTVTSAQKNPTAFYLCASSKRGREQFFGPGTRLTVL.

The J gene is TRBJ2-7, the V gene TRBV15; weak D call: TRBD1 (6 bases). The length of the CDR3 is 15 residues. Germline values: CDR1 LNHNV, CDR2 YYDKDF (reference sequence). V was trimmed by 0 bases and J by 3 bases, leaving 12 bases between them. Here the CDR3 reads CATSRDMGQNYEQYF. CDR3 bases: TGTGCCACCAGCAGAGATATGGGACAAAACTACGAGCAGTACTTC.